The 23 T cell receptor beta chains in this list originate from one sample, sequenced in a study of breast tumors, draining lymph nodes, adjacent tissues. TCRdb ran MiXCR on the multiplex PCR reads and lists one entry per CDR3 protein. The sample has tens of thousands of distinct CDR3 sequences, about 21% seen once. Axillary draining lymph nodes of breast cancer patients supplied the node samples. The source material was axillary lymph node tissue. These receptors originate from a female donor with breast cancer. Some clones in this sample may be carry-over from other donors' samples.

This clonotype came up many times. This chain links TRBV6-1 with TRBJ2-7; possibly TRBD1 for D (6 bases). In germline, CDR1 is MNHNS, CDR2 SASEGT. Deletions cut 5 bases from V and 0 bases from J, with 11 bases between. This CDR3 has 14 residues. The CDR3 DNA reads as TGTGCCAGCAGTCCCACAGGGAGCTCCTACGAGCAGTACTTC. Protein product: CASSPTGSSYEQYF.

This clonotype was recorded at least ten times. The chain recombines TRBV6-4 with TRBJ1-2, with TRBD1 matching 9 bases. The CDR3 length is 14 residues. CDR1 MRHNA and CDR2 SNTAGT come from the germline V gene. The junction had 10 bases not matched to a gene; V was cut back by 7 bases and J by 7 bases. CDR3 DNA: TGTGCCAGCAACATCCGGACAGGGGCAGGTGGCTACACCTTC. It is translated as CASNIRTGAGGYTF.

At least ten counts were recorded for this clonotype. This chain links TRBV7-2 with TRBJ2-3; TRBD2 aligns across 9 bases. The CDR3 is 16 amino acids. V lost 1 base and J lost 6; bases outside the gene matches: 8. Germline V gene sequence: CDR1 SGHTA, CDR2 FQGNSA. The CDR3 DNA is TGTGCCAGCAGCTTAGAATCTGCGGGAGGGGGGGATACGCAGTATTTT. Translated: CASSLESAGGGDTQYF.

This clonotype has a count of ten or more. The V and J genes are TRBV6-5 and TRBJ2-2; TRBD1 aligns across 9 bases. V lost 5 bases and J lost 3; bases outside the gene matches: 1. The CDR3 covers 14 residues. CDR1 and CDR2 from the germline V gene are MNHEY and SVGAGI. The CDR3 reads CASSRQGDTGELFF. CDR3 sequence (DNA): TGTGCCAGCAGTCGACAGGGGGACACCGGGGAGCTGTTTTTT.

This clonotype was seen just once. With a much larger clone just one base away, this may be a read error. In nucleotides, the CDR3 is TGTGCCACCAGCAGGACCAGCGGGAGGATGGAGGCCCAGTACTTC. Translation gives CATSRTSGRMEAQYF. V usage is TRBV15 and J usage is TRBJ2-5, with 9 bases lining up with TRBD2. This CDR3 region has 15 residues. V was clipped by 3 bases and J by 9 bases; unmatched bases: 11. In germline, CDR1 is LNHNV, CDR2 YYDKDF (reference sequence).

This clonotype appeared a few times. With a much larger clone just one base away, this may be a read error. The chain couples TRBV5-1 to TRBJ2-7, with D perhaps TRBD2 (6 bases). Germline V lookup: CDR1 SGHRS, CDR2 YFSETQ. This CDR3 comprises 14 residues. CDR3 sequence reads: CASSEGTAAYEQHF. As DNA, the CDR3 is TGCGCCAGCAGTGAAGGGACTGCAGCCTACGAGCAGCACTTC.

V is TRBV5-6 and J is TRBJ2-5, with 11 bases identical to TRBD1. CDR3 size: 13 residues. Germline V gene lookup returns CDR1 SGHDT and CDR2 YYEEEE. Trimming cost V 7 bases and J 4 bases; bases outside gene matches: 3. In DNA, the CDR3 is TGTGCCAGCGCCGGGACAGGGGGAGAGACCCAGTACTTC. Translation gives CASAGTGGETQYF.

This clonotype was observed at least ten times. The chain is built from TRBV6-5 and TRBJ1-5; a possible D gene is TRBD1 (6 bases). This CDR3 has 14 residues. CDR1 and CDR2 (germline): MNHEY, SVGAGI. V was shortened by 6 bases and J by 3 bases, with 12 bases between the two germline ends. The CDR3 is CASSSTGINQPQHF. CDR3 nucleotide sequence: TGTGCCAGCAGCTCCACAGGGATCAATCAGCCCCAGCATTTT.

CDR3 amino acids: CASSRAGGGQGDYGYTF. The CDR3 DNA sequence: TGTGCCAGCAGCCGGGCGGGGGGAGGACAGGGAGACTATGGCTACACCTTC. The J gene is TRBJ1-2, the V gene TRBV11-2; TRBD1 aligns across 8 bases. The length of the CDR3 is 17 residues. In germline, CDR1 is SGHAT, CDR2 FQNNGV. V lost 5 bases, J lost 3 bases, and 14 bases stayed unmatched. The variable domain in full, with the rest retrieved from reference TRBV11-2 and TRBJ1-2, is EAGVAQSPRYKIIEKRQSVAFWCNPISGHATLYWYQQILGQGPKLLIQFQNNGVVDDSQLPKDRFSAERLKGVDSTLKIQPAKLEDSAVYLCASSRAGGGQGDYGYTFGSGTRLTVV.

This clonotype was found many times. The chain is built from TRBV9 and TRBJ1-2, with unresolved D. V lost 0 bases, J lost 4 bases, and 10 bases lay in between. This CDR3 is built from 14 residues. Germline CDR1 and CDR2: SGDLS and YYNGEE. The CDR3: CASSVEVGPYGYTF. The DNA of the CDR3 is TGTGCCAGCAGCGTAGAGGTAGGGCCCTATGGCTACACCTTC. Based on the CDR3 plus reference TRBV9 and TRBJ1-2, the full variable domain is DSGVTQTPKHLITATGQRVTLRCSPRSGDLSVYWYQQSLDQGLQFLIQYYNGEERAKGNILERFSAQQFPDLHSELNLSSLELGDSALYFCASSVEVGPYGYTFGSGTRLTVV.

The J gene is TRBJ1-5, the V gene TRBV19; D not resolved. V was cut by 4 bases and J by 8 bases, with 15 bases left in between. The CDR3 covers 14 residues. Germline values: CDR1 LNHDA, CDR2 SQIVND (reference sequence). The CDR3 region is CASSRAPVAEPQHF. As DNA, the CDR3 is TGTGCCAGTAGTAGGGCCCCGGTAGCGGAGCCCCAGCATTTT.

V usage is TRBV7-8 and J usage is TRBJ1-5; no clear D. The V gene's germline CDR1 is SGHVS and CDR2 FQNEAQ. This CDR3 comprises 14 residues. Trimming removed 6 bases from V and 1 base from J, with 10 bases in between. CDR3 in amino acids: CASSRNRSNQPQHF. As DNA, the CDR3 is TGTGCCAGCAGTCGGAACCGAAGCAATCAGCCCCAGCATTTT.

Many counts were recorded for this clonotype. At one end, the junction sequence differs from germline, possibly due to a read error. The rearrangement links TRBV7-8 to TRBJ1-5; D uncertain. Germline CDR1 SGHVS, CDR2 FQNEAQ. CDR3 length equals 17 residues. CDR3 in amino acids: CASSLASFGNGNRPQHF. The CDR3 coding sequence is TGTGCCAGCAGCTTAGCTTCTTTCGGGAATGGGAATCGGCCCCAGCATTTT. Together with reference TRBV7-8 and TRBJ1-5, the CDR3 gives the full variable domain: GAGVSQSPRYKVAKRGQDVALRCDPISGHVSLFWYQQALGQGPEFLTYFQNEAQLDKSGLPSDRFFAERPEGSVSTLKIQRTQQEDSAVYLCASSLASFGNGNRPQHFGDGTRLSIL.

This chain links TRBV5-6 with TRBJ2-5; TRBD1 is a possible D gene (5 bases). The CDR3 is 14 residues long. Trimming stripped 0 bases from V and 5 bases from J, with 11 bases between. Germline lookup yields CDR1 SGHDT and CDR2 YYEEEE. In nucleotides, the CDR3 is TGTGCCAGCAGCTTGGGGAGTTCAGGGGAGACCCAGTACTTC. Its protein is CASSLGSSGETQYF.

This clonotype occurred many times. The chain recombines TRBV19 with TRBJ2-2; D not resolved. Germline V gene data show CDR1 as LNHDA and CDR2 as SQIVND (reference sequence). V lost 5 bases and J 5 bases, leaving 9 bases between the germline ends. CDR3 size: 13 residues. The CDR3 protein is CASSFRRTGELFF. The CDR3, as DNA: TGTGCCAGTAGTTTTCGTAGGACCGGGGAGCTGTTTTTT.

This clonotype showed up just once. The rearrangement links TRBV20-1 to TRBJ2-1; 9 nucleotides line up with TRBD2. The V gene end was trimmed by 0 bases and the J gene end by 12 bases; junction bases not matched to a gene: 12. CDR1 and CDR2 (germline): DFQATT, SNEGSKA (reference sequence). The CDR3 consists of 15 residues. The CDR3 sequence is CSARDQAGGPRGQFF. CDR3 nucleotide sequence: TGCAGTGCTAGAGATCAGGCGGGAGGGCCCCGGGGGCAGTTCTTC.

This clonotype appeared many times. Its ends do not fully match the called genes, so a read error is possible. This chain uses TRBV7-6 with TRBJ2-7, with a tentative D call TRBD2 (7 bases). Germline values: CDR1 SGHVS, CDR2 FNYEAQ. The CDR3 has 13 amino acids. CDR3 bases: TGTGCCAGCAGCTCCGTGGTAGGGGGACTACGGAGTTTC. Its protein product is CASSSVVGGLRSF.

This clonotype was observed a handful of times. A much larger clone sits a single nucleotide away, making a read error possible. The rearrangement joins TRBV2 to TRBJ2-2; D is tentatively TRBD1 or TRBD2 (6 bases each). Germline V gene data show CDR1 as SNHLY and CDR2 as FYNNEI. The CDR3 is 15 amino acids. This CDR3 is CASSETGSVGGELSF. CDR3 nucleotides: TGTGCCAGCAGTGAAACAGGGTCCGTAGGCGGGGAGCTGTCTTTT.

This clonotype has ten or more counts. The gene calls are TRBV19 and TRBJ1-5, with D possibly TRBD1 on 6 matching bases. The CDR3 is 16 residues long. Trimming left V 9 bases short and J 1 base short, with 19 bases between. Germline values: CDR1 LNHDA, CDR2 SQIVND (reference sequence). CDR3 residues: CASALDRSISNQPQHF. The DNA for the CDR3 is TGTGCCAGCGCCCTGGACAGATCCATCAGCAATCAGCCCCAGCATTTT.

This clonotype appeared many times. The V gene is TRBV2, the J gene TRBJ2-5; D is ambiguous. Germline lookup yields CDR1 SNHLY and CDR2 FYNNEI. This CDR3 is 12 amino acids long. V gave up 2 bases and J gave up 5 bases, with 6 bases separating them. The CDR3 nucleotides read TGTGCCAGCAGTGAAAGCGAGGAGACCCAGTACTTC. It codes for CASSESEETQYF. The full variable domain, its missing parts supplied by reference TRBV2 and TRBJ2-5, is EPEVTQTPSHQVTQMGQEVILRCVPISNHLYFYWYRQILGQKVEFLVSFYNNEISEKSEIFDDQFSVERPDGSNFTLKIRSTKLEDSAMYFCASSESEETQYFGPGTRLLVL.

The sample holds many counts of this clonotype. This chain connects TRBV4-3 to TRBJ1-4; D might be TRBD1 (6 bases). V lost 2 bases to trimming and J lost 3 bases, with 10 bases between them. Looked up from germline, CDR1 is LGHNA and CDR2 is YSLEER. The length of the CDR3 is 15 residues. DNA of the CDR3: TGCGCCAGCAGCCAACACAGGGTGGCTAATGAAAAACTGTTTTTT. This sequence encodes CASSQHRVANEKLFF.

As to this clonotype: A much larger clone is a single base away; this may be a read error. The chain joins TRBV20-1 to TRBJ2-5, with TRBD1 matching 9 bases. The J segment lost 13 bases and the V segment lost 5 bases, leaving 8 bases of the junction unmatched. The V gene's germline CDR1 is DFQATT and CDR2 SNEGSKA (reference sequence). This CDR3 is built from 11 residues. CDR3 region: CSAYDRGGSYF. CDR3 nucleotides: TGCAGTGCTTATGACAGGGGGGGGTCGTACTTC.

The rearrangement uses TRBV28 and TRBJ1-2; perhaps TRBD1 as D (6 bases). Trimming pared 5 bases from V and 6 bases from J, leaving 16 bases between. The CDR3 is made up of 14 amino acids. CDR1 and CDR2 (germline): MDHEN, SYDVKM. Here the CDR3 reads CASSTMWGADGYTF. CDR3 in DNA: TGTGCCAGCAGTACCATGTGGGGGGCGGATGGCTACACCTTC.